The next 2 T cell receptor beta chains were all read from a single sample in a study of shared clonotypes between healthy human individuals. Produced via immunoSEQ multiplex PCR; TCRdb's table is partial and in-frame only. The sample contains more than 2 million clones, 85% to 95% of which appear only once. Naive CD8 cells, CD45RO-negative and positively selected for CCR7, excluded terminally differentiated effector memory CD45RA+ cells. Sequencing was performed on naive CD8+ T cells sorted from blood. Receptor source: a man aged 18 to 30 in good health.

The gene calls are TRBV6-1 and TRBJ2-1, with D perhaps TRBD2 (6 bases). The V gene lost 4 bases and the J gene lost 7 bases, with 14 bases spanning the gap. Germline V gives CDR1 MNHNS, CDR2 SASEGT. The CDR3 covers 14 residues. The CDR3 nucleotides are TGTGCCAGCAGTGTCATGGCTAGCGTTAATGAGCAGTTCTTC. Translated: CASSVMASVNEQFF.

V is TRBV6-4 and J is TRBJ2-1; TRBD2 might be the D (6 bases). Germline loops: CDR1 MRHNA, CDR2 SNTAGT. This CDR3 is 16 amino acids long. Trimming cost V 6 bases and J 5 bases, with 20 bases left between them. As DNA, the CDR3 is TGTGCCAGCAGGGTCCCTTATAGCGGAGTCAACAATGAGCAGTTCTTC. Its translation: CASRVPYSGVNNEQFF.